This record looks at one T cell receptor (beta chain) sequence and its context. This clonotype appeared many times. The specificity of this receptor is unknown. Base qualities are not recorded, but no much larger clone differs from it by a single base. Only healthy Caucasian donors were included. The twin cohort comprised three pairs of female monozygotic twins, all aged roughly 18 to 30 years. Positive isolation kits from Invitrogen were used to isolate the CD4+ and CD8+ T cell populations. At the junction V is shortened by 3 bases and J by 3 bases, with 10 bases in between. Spanning cysteine to phenylalanine, the CDR3 consists of 13 amino acids. Solely the CDR3 DNA is kept, with 39 bases framed from the first base. CDR1 SGHRS and CDR2 YFSETQ were looked up in the germline V gene. The entry originates in a study of identical twins (dated by TCRdb to 2016 to 2018). For context, the study as a whole: The study deep-sequenced TCR alpha and beta repertoires from monozygotic twins, unrelated adults of various ages and cord blood to test whether fetal clonotypes persist. To rule out contamination, the twin experiments were replicated at different times with different library preparation protocols.

The research as a whole found: The excess sharing between twins in beta out-of-frame sequences was weaker because fewer shared sequences reduced the signal-to-noise ratio. Compared with coincidental sharing between unrelated individuals, an excess of low generation-probability sequences was observed among out-of-frame TCR alpha sequences shared between twins. Abundant cord blood beta clonotypes carried fewer insertions; young adult naive repertoires showed a weaker similar trend, while memory repertoires showed none. Conclusions relied on cross-sectional statistical analysis, since the same donors could not be followed over many years. Out-of-frame TCR alpha sharing in monozygotic twins was systematically underestimated by recombination models, whereas sharing between unrelated individuals was in agreement with the recombination models. Invariant T cells such as MAIT and iNKT could partly confound zero-insertion analyses, though diverse VJ usage argued against this for most clonotypes.

Library construction relied on 5' RACE. Sequencing was performed on an Illumina HiSeq 2000. Template switching introduced a universal primer binding site; the final cDNA contained a unique molecular identifier, enabling accurate counting of TCR cDNA molecules. Specific primers in the conserved constant-segment region were used to synthesize first-strand cDNA for the TCR alpha and beta chains. To control for contamination, every cDNA library carried two barcodes: a SMART-Mk sample barcode plus Illumina barcodes. TruSeq adapter sequences along with Illumina sample barcodes were introduced in two successive PCR steps. The TCR alpha and beta cDNA libraries were sequenced on the Illumina HiSeq platform using custom primers. The paper's processing steps were these. MiGEC processed the raw reads to extract unique molecular identifiers, while MiXCR was used to determine the CDR3 positions. For each individual, recombination models were inferred using an EM algorithm with the repgenHMM and IGoR tools. Shared clonotypes were analyzed with the tcR package in R, and sharing was normalized by the product of cloneset sizes. To study raw recombination without the effects of thymic and clonal selection, out-of-frame nonproductive sequences were analyzed. TCRdb reanalyzed the raw reads on its own, using fastp at Q25 for trimming and MiXCR for clone calling, and kept in-frame beta chains. For every CDR3 protein sequence, its rows merge into one entry that carries the most common genes and DNA. TCRdb's processing, not the authors' own work, is the source of the V and J calls. The sample table holds around 250,000 distinct CDR3 sequences, of which around 6.5% were seen once. The ten largest clones take up 13% to 15% of the sample.

This sample also belongs to another study, concerning T cells expressing NK-cell markers. The second investigation adds: TCR beta-chain repertoires were profiled in sorted CD3+CD56+NKG2C+, CD3+CD56+NKG2C- and CD3+CD56-NKG2C+ T-cell subsets from several donors. Of the eight sequenced donors, seven were found to be HCMV-seropositive and one was found to be HCMV-seronegative. In several experiments an anti-gammadeltaTCR antibody was added to restrict sorting to alphabetaTCR-expressing T cells. In five to seven donors, the dominant CD3+CD56+NKG2C+ clonotypes were found to rank among the top 10 CD8+ clonotypes and to make up about 1.0-7.5% of CD8+ T cells. Those dominant clonotypes were again the most abundant among CD3+CD56-NKG2C+ cells in a handful of donors, at about 28.3-60.1%. It remained unclear whether the expanded NKG2C-expressing T cell clones were specific for HCMV antigens. All eight donors whose samples were sequenced were randomly selected healthy volunteers, three of them men and five women. To determine HCMV serostatus, a commercial ELISA kit was used to detect HCMV-specific IgG in serum. Reads were demultiplexed and grouped by UMI with MIGEC, and clonotypes were assembled and quantified with MiTCR. Only TCR cDNA sequences supported by at least two reads were kept to exclude erroneous sequences. The tcR package was used for downstream repertoire analysis, with clonotypes matched between fractions based on CDR3 nucleotide sequence plus V segment. VDJmatch was used to annotate antigen specificity against VDJdb, with one amino acid substitution in CDR3 permitted.

The chain is encoded by TRBV5-1 joined to TRBJ2-7; the D gene assignment is ambiguous. The source of this sequence is a woman under 30 in good health. Sequenced sample: CD8+ T cells sorted from blood. The sequenced DNA is TGCGCCAGCAGCTCTGGGGATAACTACGAGCAGTACTTC. Its protein reads: CASSSGDNYEQYF.